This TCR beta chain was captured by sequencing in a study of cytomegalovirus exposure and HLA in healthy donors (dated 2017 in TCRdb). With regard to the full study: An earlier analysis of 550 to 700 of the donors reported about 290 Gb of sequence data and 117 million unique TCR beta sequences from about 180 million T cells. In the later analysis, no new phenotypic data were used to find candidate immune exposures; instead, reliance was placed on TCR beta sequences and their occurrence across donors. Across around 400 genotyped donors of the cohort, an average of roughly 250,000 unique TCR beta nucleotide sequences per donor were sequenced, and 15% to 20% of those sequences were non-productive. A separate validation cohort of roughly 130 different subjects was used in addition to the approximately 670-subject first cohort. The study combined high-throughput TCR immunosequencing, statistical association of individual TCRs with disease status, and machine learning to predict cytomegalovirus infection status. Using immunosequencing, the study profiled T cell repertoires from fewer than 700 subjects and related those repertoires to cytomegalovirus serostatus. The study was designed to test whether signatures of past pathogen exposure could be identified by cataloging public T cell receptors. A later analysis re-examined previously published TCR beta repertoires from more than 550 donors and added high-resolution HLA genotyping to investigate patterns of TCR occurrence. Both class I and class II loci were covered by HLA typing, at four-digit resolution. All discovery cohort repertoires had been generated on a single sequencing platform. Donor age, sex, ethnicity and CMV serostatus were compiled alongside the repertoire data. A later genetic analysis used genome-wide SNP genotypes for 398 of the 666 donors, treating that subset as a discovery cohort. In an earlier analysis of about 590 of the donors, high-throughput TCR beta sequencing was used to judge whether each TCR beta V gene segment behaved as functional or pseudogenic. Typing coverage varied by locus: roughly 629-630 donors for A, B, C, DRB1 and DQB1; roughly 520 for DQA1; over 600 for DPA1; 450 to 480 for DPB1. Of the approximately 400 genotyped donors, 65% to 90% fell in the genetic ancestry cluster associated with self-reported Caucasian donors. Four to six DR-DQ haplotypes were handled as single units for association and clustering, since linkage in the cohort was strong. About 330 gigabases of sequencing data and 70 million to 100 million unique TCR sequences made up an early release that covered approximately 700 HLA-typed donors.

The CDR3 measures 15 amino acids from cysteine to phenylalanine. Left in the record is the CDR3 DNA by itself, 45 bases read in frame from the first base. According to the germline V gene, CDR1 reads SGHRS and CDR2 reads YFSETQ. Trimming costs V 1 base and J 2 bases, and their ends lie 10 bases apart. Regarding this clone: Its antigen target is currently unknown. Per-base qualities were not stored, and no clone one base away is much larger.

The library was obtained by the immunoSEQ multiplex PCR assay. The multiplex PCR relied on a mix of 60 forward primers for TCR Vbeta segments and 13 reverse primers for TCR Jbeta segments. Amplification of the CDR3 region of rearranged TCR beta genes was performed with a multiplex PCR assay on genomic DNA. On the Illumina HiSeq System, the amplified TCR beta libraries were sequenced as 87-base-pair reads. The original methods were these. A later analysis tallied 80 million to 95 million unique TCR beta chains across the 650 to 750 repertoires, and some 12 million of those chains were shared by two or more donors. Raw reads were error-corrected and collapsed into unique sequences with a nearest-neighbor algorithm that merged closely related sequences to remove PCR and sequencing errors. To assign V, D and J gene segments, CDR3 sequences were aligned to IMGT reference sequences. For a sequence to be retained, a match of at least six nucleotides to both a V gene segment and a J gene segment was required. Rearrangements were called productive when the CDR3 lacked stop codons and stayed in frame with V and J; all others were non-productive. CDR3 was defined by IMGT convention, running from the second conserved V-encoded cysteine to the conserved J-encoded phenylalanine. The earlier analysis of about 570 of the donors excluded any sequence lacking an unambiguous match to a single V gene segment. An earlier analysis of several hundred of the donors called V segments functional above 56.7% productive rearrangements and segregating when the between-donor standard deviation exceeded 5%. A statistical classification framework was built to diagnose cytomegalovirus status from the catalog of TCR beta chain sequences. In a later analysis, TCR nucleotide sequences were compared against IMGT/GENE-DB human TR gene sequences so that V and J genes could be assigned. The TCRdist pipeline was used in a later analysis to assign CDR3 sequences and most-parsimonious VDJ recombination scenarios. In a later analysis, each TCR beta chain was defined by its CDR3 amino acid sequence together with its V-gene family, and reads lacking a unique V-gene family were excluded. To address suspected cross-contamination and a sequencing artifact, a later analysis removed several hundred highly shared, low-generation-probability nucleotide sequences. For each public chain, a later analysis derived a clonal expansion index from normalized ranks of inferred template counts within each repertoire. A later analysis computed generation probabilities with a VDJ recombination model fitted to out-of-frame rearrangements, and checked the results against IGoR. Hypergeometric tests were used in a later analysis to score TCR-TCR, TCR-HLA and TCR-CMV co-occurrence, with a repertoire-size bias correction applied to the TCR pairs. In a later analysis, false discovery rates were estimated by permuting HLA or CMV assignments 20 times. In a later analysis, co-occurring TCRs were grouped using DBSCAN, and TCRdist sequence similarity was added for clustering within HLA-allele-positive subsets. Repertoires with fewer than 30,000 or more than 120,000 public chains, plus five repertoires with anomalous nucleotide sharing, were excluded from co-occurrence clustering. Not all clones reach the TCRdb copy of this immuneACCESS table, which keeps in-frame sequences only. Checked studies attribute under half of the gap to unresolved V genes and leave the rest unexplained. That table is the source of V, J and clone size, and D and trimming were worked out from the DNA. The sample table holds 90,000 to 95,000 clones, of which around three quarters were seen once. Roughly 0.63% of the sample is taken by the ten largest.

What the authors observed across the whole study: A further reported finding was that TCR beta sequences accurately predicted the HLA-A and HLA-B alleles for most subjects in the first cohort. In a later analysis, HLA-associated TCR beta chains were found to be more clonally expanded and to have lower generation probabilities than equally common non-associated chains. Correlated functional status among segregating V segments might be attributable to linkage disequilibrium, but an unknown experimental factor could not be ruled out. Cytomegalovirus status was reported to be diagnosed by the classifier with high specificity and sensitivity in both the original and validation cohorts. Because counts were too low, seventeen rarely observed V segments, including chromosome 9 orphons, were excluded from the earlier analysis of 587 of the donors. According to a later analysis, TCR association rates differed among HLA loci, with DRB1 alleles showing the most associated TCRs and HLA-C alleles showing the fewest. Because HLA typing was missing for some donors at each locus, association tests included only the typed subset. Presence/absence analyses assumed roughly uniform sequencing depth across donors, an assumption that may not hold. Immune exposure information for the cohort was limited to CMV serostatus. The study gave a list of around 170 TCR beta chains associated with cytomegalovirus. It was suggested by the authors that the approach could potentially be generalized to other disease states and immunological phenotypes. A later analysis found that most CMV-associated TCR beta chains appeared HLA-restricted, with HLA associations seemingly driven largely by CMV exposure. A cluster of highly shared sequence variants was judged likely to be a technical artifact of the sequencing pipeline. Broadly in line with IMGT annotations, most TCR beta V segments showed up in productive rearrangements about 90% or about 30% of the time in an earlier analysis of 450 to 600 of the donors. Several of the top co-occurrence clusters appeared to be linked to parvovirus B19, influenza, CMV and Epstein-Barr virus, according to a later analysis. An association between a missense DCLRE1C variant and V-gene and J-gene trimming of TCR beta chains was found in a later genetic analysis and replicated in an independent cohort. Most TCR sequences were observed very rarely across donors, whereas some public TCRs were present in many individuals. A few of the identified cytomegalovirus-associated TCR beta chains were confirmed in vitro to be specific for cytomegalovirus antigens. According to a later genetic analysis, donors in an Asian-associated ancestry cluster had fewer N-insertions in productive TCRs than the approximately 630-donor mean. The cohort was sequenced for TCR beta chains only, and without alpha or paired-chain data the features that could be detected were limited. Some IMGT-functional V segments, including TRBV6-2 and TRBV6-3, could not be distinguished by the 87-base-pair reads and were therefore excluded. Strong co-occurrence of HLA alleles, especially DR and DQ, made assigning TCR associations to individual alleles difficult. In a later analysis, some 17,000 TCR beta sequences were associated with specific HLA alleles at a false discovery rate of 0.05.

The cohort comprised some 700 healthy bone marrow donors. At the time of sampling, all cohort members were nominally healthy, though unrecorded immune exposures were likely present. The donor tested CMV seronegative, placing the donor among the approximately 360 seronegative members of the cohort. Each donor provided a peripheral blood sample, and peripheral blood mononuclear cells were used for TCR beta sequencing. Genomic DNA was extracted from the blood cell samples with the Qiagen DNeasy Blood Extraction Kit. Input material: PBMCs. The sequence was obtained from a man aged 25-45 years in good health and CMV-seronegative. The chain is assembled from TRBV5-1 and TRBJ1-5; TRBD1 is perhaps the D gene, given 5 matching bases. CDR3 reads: CASSLSGDRNQPQHF. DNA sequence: TGCGCCAGCAGCTTGTCGGGGGACCGCAATCAGCCCCAGCATTTT.